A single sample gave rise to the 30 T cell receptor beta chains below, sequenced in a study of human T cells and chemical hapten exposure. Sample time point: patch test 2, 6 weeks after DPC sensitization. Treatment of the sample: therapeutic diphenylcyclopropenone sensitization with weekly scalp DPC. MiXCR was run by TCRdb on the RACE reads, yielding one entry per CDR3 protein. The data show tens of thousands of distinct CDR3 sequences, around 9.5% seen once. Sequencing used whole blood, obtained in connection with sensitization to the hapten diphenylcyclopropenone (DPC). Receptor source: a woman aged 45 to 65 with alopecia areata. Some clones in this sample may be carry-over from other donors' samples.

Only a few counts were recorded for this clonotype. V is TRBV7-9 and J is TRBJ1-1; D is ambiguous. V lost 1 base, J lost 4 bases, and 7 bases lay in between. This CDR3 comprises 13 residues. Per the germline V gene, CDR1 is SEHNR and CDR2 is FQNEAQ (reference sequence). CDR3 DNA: TGTGCCAGCAGCTTAGAGGGTAGCACTGAAGCTTTCTTT. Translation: CASSLEGSTEAFF.

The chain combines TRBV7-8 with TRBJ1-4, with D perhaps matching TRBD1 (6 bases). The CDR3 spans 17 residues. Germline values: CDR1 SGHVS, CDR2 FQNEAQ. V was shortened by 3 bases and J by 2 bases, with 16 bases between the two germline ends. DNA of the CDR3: TGTGCCAGCAGCTTGACGGCAGGGGCTTGGACTAATGAAAAACTGTTTTTT. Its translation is CASSLTAGAWTNEKLFF.

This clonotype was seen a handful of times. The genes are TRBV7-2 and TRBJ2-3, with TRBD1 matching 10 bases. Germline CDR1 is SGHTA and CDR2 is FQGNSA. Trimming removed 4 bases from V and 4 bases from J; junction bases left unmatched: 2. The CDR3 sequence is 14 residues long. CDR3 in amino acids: CASSWDRGPDTQYF. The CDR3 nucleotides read TGTGCCAGCAGCTGGGACAGGGGTCCAGATACGCAGTATTTT.

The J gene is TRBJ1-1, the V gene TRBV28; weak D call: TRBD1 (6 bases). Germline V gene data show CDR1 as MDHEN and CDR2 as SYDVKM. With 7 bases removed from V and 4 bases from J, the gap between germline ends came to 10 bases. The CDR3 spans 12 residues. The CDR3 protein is CASISQGTEAFF. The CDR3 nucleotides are TGTGCCAGCATCTCACAGGGCACTGAAGCTTTCTTT.

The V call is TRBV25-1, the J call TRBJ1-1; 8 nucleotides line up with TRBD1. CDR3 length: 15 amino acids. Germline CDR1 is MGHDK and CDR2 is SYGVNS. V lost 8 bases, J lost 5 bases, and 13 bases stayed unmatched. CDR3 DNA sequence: TGTGCCAGCGAGAGGACAGGGCTCGGGGTTACTGAAGCTTTCTTT. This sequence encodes CASERTGLGVTEAFF.

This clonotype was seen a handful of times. The CDR3 coding sequence is TGTGCCAGCAGTTACTCCAGGAGCTCTGGAAACACCATATATTTT. Its protein product is CASSYSRSSGNTIYF. The rearrangement links TRBV6-5 to TRBJ1-3; D unclear. V lost 0 bases, J lost 0 bases, and 6 bases lay in between. CDR3 length: 15 residues. Germline CDR1 is MNHEY and CDR2 is SVGAGI.

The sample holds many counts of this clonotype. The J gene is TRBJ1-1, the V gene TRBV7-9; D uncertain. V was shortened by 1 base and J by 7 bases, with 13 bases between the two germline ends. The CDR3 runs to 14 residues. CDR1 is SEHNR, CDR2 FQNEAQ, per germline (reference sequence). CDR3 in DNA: TGTGCCAGCAGCTTAGTTGAGTCTGGAGGTGAAGCTTTCTTT. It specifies CASSLVESGGEAFF.

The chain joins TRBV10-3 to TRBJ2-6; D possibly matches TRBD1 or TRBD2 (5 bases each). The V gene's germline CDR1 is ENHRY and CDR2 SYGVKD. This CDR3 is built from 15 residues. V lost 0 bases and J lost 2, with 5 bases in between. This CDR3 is CAISESGAGANVLTF. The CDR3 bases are TGTGCCATCAGTGAGTCGGGGGCTGGGGCCAACGTCCTGACTTTC.

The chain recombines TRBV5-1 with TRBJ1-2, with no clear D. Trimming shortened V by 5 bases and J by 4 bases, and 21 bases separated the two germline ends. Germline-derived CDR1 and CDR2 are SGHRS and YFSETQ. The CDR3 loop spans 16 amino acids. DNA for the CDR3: TGCGCCAGCAGAAAGACCGCGCTTCATGATGTCTATGGCTACACCTTC. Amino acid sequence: CASRKTALHDVYGYTF.

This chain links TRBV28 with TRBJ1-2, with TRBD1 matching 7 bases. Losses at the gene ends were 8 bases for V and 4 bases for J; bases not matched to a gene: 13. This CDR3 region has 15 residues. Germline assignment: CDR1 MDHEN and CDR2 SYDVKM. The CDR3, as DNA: TGTGCCAGCTCCCAATCGTCCGGACAGGTCTATGGCTACACCTTC. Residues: CASSQSSGQVYGYTF.

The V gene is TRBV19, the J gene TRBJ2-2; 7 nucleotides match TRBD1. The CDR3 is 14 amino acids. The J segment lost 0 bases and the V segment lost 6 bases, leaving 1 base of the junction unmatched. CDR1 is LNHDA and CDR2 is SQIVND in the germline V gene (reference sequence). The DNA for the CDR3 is TGTGCCAGTAGCGGGACAGCGAACACCGGGGAGCTGTTTTTT. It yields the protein CASSGTANTGELFF. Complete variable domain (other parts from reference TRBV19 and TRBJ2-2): DGGITQSPKYLFRKEGQNVTLSCEQNLNHDAMYWYRQDPGQGLRLIYYSQIVNDFQKGDIAEGYSVSREKKESFPLTVTSAQKNPTAFYLCASSGTANTGELFFGEGSRLTVL.

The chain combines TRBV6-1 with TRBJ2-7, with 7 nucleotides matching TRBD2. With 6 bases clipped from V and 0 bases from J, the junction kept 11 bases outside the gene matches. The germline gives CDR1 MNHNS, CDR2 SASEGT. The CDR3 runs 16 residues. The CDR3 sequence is CASSLMGRGSSYEQYF. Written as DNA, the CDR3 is TGTGCCAGCAGCCTCATGGGGCGGGGGAGCTCCTACGAGCAGTACTTC.

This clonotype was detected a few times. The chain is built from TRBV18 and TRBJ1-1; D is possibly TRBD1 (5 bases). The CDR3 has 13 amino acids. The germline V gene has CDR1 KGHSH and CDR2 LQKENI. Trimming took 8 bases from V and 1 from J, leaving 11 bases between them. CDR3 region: CASGGGQNTEAFF. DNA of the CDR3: TGTGCCAGCGGGGGGGGTCAGAACACTGAAGCTTTCTTT. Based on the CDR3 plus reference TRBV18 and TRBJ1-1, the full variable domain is NAGVMQNPRHLVRRRGQEARLRCSPMKGHSHVYWYRQLPEEGLKFMVYLQKENIIDESGMPKERFSAEFPKEGPSILRIQQVVRGDSAAYFCASGGGQNTEAFFGQGTRLTVV.

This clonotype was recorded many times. This CDR3 is CASSLALAGGKSHTQYF. CDR3 in DNA: TGTGCCAGCAGCTTAGCGCTCGCGGGAGGGAAGTCCCATACGCAGTATTTT. The chain joins TRBV7-2 to TRBJ2-3; TRBD2 aligns across 9 bases. The trim removed 0 bases at V and 7 bases at J, leaving 11 bases unmatched. There are 17 residues in the CDR3. The germline V gene has CDR1 SGHTA and CDR2 FQGNSA.

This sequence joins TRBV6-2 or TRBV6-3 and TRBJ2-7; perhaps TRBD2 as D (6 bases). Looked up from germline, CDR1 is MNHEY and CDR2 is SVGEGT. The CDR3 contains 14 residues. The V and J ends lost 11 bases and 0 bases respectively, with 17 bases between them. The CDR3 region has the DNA TGTGCCTCCACGGGACTCCTCCTCTCCTACGAGCAGTACTTC. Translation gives CASTGLLLSYEQYF.

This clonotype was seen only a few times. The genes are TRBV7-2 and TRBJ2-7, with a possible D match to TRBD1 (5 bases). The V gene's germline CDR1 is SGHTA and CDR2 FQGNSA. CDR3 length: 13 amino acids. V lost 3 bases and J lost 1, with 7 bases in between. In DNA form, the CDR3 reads TGTGCCAGCAGCTTCTGGACATCCTACGAGCAGTACTTC. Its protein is CASSFWTSYEQYF.

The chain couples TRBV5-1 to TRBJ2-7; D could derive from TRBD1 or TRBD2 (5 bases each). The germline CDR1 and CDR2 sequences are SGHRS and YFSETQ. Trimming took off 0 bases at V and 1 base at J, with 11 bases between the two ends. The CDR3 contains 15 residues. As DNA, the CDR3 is TGCGCCAGCAGCTTGGAACTAGGGGCATCCTACGAGCAGTACTTC. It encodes CASSLELGASYEQYF.

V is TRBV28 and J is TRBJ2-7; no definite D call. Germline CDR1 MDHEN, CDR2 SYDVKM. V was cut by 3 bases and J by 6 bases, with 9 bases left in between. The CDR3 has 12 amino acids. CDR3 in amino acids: CASSFRSGEQYF. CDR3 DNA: TGTGCCAGCAGTTTTAGGTCTGGCGAGCAGTACTTC.

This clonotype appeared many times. DNA for the CDR3: TGTGCCAGCAGAGGAGGACGGAACTCTGGAAACACCATATATTTT. Its protein is CASRGGRNSGNTIYF. V gene TRBV2 combines with J gene TRBJ1-3, with D uncertain. Germline CDR1 is SNHLY and CDR2 is FYNNEI. V was clipped by 6 bases and J by 0 bases, with 12 bases between them. This CDR3 is built from 15 residues.

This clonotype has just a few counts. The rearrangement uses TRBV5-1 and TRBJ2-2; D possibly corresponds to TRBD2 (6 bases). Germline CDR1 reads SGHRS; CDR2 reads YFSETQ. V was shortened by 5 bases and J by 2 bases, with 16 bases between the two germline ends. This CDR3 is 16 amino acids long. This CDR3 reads CASSQISGPNTGELFF. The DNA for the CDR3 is TGCGCCAGCAGTCAAATTAGCGGTCCTAACACCGGGGAGCTGTTTTTT.

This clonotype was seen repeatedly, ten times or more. DNA for the CDR3: TGCAGTGCTAGAAACGCCTCCCTTAGCTCCTACGAGCAGTACTTC. Translated: CSARNASLSSYEQYF. The chain has TRBV20-1 and TRBJ2-7; no reliable D call. This CDR3 contains 15 residues. CDR1 and CDR2 (germline): DFQATT, SNEGSKA (reference sequence). The V end was cut by 2 bases, the J end by 0 bases, with 14 bases between.

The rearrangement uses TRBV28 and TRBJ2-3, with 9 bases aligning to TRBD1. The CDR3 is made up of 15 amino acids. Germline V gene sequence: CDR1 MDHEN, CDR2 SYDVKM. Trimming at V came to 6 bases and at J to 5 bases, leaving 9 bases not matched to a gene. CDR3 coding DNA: TGTGCCAGCAGCCGACCCGGACAGGGGTTAGATACGCAGTATTTT. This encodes CASSRPGQGLDTQYF.

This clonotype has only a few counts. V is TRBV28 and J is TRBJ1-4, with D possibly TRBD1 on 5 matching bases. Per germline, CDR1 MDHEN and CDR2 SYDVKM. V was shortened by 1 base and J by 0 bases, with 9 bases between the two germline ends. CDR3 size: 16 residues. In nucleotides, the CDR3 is TGTGCCAGCAGTTTATTGGGGGATGCAACTAATGAAAAACTGTTTTTT. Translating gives CASSLLGDATNEKLFF.

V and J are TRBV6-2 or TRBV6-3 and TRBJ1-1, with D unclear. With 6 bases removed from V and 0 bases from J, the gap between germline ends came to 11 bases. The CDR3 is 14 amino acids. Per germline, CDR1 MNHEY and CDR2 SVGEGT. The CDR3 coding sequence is TGTGCCAGCAGCGGGGTCTCGGTGAACACTGAAGCTTTCTTT. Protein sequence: CASSGVSVNTEAFF.

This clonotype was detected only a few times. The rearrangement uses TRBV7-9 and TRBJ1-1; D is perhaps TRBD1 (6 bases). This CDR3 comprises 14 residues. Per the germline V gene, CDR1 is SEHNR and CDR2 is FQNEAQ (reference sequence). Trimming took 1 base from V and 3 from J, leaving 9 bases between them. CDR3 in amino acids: CASSLGQGYTEAFF. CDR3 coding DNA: TGTGCCAGCAGCTTAGGGCAGGGGTACACTGAAGCTTTCTTT.

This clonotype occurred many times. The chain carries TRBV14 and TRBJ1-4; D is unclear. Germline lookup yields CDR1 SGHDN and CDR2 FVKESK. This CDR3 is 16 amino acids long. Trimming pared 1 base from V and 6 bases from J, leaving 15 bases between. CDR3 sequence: CASSQAGGLNDEKLFF. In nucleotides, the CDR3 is TGTGCCAGCAGCCAAGCCGGTGGACTCAACGATGAAAAACTGTTTTTT.

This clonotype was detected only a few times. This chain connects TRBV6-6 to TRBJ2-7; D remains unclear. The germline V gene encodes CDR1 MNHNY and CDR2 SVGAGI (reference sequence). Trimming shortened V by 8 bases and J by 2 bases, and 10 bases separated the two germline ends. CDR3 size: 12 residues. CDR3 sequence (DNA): TGTGCCAGCCAAGGTTATGCCTACGAGCAGTACTTC. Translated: CASQGYAYEQYF.

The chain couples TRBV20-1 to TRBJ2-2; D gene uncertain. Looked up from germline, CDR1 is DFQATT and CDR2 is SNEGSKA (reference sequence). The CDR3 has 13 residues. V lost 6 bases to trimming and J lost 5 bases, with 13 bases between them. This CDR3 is CSAYSTGTGELFF. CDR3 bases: TGCAGTGCCTACTCGACCGGAACCGGGGAGCTGTTTTTT.

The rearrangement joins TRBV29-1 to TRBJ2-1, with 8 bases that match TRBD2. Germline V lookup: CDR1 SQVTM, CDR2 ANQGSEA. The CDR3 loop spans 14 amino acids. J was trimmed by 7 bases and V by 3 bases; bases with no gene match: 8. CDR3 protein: CSVDPAGGRNEQFF. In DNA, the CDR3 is TGCAGCGTTGATCCCGCGGGGGGAAGAAATGAGCAGTTCTTC.

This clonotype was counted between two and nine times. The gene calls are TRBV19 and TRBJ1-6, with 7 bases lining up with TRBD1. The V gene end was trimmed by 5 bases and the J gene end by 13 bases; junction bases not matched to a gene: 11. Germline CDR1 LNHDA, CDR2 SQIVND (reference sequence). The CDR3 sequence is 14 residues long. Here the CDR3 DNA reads TGTGCCAGTAGTCTGCAGGGGGACGAAGCTCCCCTCCACTTT. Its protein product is CASSLQGDEAPLHF.